Below, 18 T cell receptor beta chains from the same sample are listed, as sequenced in a study of CD8+CD57+ T cells in acquired aplastic anemia. Flow cytometry had shown expanded CD8+CD57+ cells in the patients chosen for sequencing. Genomic DNA constituted the template upon which TCR beta VDJ and CDR3 profiling was performed. TCRdb passed the reads through MiXCR, listing each CDR3 protein once. The sample lists around 430,000 distinct CDR3 sequences, roughly 34% seen once, with about 0.8% in the top ten. Sequencing was carried out using sorted CD4+, CD8+, or CD8+CD57+ T cells (not recorded which) from PBMCs. These receptors all come from a human donor with aplastic anemia.

This clonotype has at least ten counts. The chain has TRBV7-9 and TRBJ1-2; D uncertain. This CDR3 spans 13 amino acids. CDR1 is SEHNR, CDR2 FQNEAQ, per germline (reference sequence). The V and J ends lost 5 bases and 4 bases respectively, with 11 bases between them. This chain's CDR3 is CASSPEVAYGYTF. The CDR3 region has the DNA TGTGCCAGCAGCCCAGAGGTAGCCTATGGCTACACCTTC.

About this clonotype itself: The junction departs from germline at one end; a sequencing error may be responsible. The chain uses TRBV10-3 and TRBJ2-1; tentative D call: TRBD1 (5 bases). Germline V gives CDR1 ENHRY, CDR2 SYGVKD. The CDR3 is 15 amino acids. CDR3 in DNA: TGTGCCAGCAGTCCGACAGTTTCTCCATACAATGAGCAGTTCTTC. This encodes CASSPTVSPYNEQFF.

This chain's CDR3 is CASRLGWDSPLHF. For the CDR3, the DNA is TGTGCCAGCCGATTGGGGTGGGATTCACCCCTCCACTTT. This chain joins TRBV2 and TRBJ1-6; no clear D gene. The ends were cut back, 8 bases at V and 8 bases at J, with 13 bases in the middle. Germline V gene lookup returns CDR1 SNHLY and CDR2 FYNNEI. CDR3 length equals 13 residues.

This clonotype has a handful of counts. A much bigger clone sits one base away, suggesting this may be a read error. V and J are TRBV11-1 and TRBJ2-1, with D perhaps assigned TRBD1 or TRBD2 (5 bases each). CDR3 length equals 14 residues. The V gene's germline CDR1 is SGHAT and CDR2 FQDESV (reference sequence). The CDR3 loop reads CASSLRDGTYERYF. The CDR3 DNA reads TGTGCCAGCAGCTTAAGGGACGGTACCTACGAGCGGTACTTC.

A word on this clonotype: A single base is all that separates this from a far larger clone, so a read error is likely. The conserved phenylalanine or tryptophan normally closing the CDR3 is absent here, so this likely arose from a read error. The J gene is TRBJ1-2, the V gene TRBV5-8; the match to TRBD1 covers 8 bases. Per the germline V gene, CDR1 is SGHTS and CDR2 is YDEGEE. Trimming removed 1 base from V and 8 bases from J; junction bases left unmatched: 4. This CDR3 has 13 amino acids. For the CDR3, the DNA is TGTGCCAGCAGCTTGCAGGGGGCGAACGGCTACACCTCC. It encodes CASSLQGANGYTS.

For this clonotype: A much bigger clone sits one base away, suggesting this may be a read error. The chain couples TRBV29-1 to TRBJ2-1, with D perhaps TRBD2 (5 bases). This CDR3 is built from 13 residues. V gave up 1 base and J gave up 10 bases, with 14 bases separating them. Germline CDR1 is SQVTM and CDR2 is ANQGSEA. The CDR3 coding sequence is TGCAGCGTTGAAGGGGGAGTGGCGACAGAGCAGTTCTTC. It encodes CSVEGGVATEQFF.

This clonotype was picked up one time. V usage is TRBV19 and J usage is TRBJ1-5, with D possibly being TRBD1 (6 bases). This CDR3 region has 15 residues. Germline V gene data show CDR1 as LNHDA and CDR2 as SQIVND (reference sequence). V was pared by 3 bases and J by 3 bases, with 12 bases between. The CDR3 bases are TGTGCCAGTAGTATCGGGCAGGGGTTCAATCAGCCCCAGCATTTT. Amino acids: CASSIGQGFNQPQHF.

Remarks on this clonotype: Since a much larger clone is just one base distant, this may be a read error. This rearrangement joins TRBV20-1 to TRBJ2-7, with 9 positions matching TRBD1. CDR3 length: 14 amino acids. Germline CDR1 and CDR2: DFQATT and SNEGSKA (reference sequence). The CDR3 spells CRASWDRDLYEQYF. The CDR3 DNA is TGCCGTGCTAGCTGGGACAGGGATTTATACGAGCAGTACTTC.

This clonotype appeared a few times. This chain links TRBV9 with TRBJ2-1, with D tentatively TRBD2 (7 bases). This CDR3 comprises 16 residues. Germline assignment: CDR1 SGDLS and CDR2 YYNGEE. V lost 3 bases and J 1 base, leaving 14 bases between the germline ends. The CDR3 loop is CASSGVKGGSYNEQFF. CDR3 bases: TGTGCCAGCAGCGGTGTTAAGGGGGGGTCCTACAATGAGCAGTTCTTC.

This clonotype was counted at least ten times. The chain has TRBV2 and TRBJ1-1; TRBD1 might be the D (6 bases). The CDR3 is 15 amino acids. V was cut by 7 bases and J by 1 base, with 16 bases left in between. Germline values: CDR1 SNHLY, CDR2 FYNNEI. The CDR3: CASTPDATGNTEAFF. The CDR3 nucleotides are TGTGCCAGCACTCCAGACGCGACAGGGAACACTGAAGCTTTCTTT.

The rearrangement joins TRBV24-1 to TRBJ2-3; 8 bases match TRBD2. Germline-derived CDR1 and CDR2 are KGHDR and SFDVKD. V was pared by 7 bases and J by 5 bases, with 4 bases of the junction left unmatched. The CDR3 runs to 13 residues. CDR3 residues: CATSGRARDTQYF. CDR3 nucleotide sequence: TGTGCCACCAGCGGGAGGGCACGAGATACGCAGTATTTT.

This clonotype was recorded at least ten times. The chain uses TRBV6-6 and TRBJ1-2; 8 bases match TRBD1. CDR3 length equals 15 residues. With V trimmed by 0 bases and J by 8 bases, 8 bases remained unmatched. Germline-derived CDR1 and CDR2 are MNHNY and SVGAGI (reference sequence). CDR3 sequence: CASSYSLMDRDGYTF. CDR3 DNA sequence: TGTGCCAGCAGTTACTCATTAATGGACAGGGACGGCTACACCTTC.

This clonotype was detected ten times or more. This chain uses TRBV7-9 with TRBJ1-2; D is perhaps TRBD1 (5 bases). Germline V gene data show CDR1 as SEHNR and CDR2 as FQNEAQ (reference sequence). V lost 1 base and J 6 bases, leaving 9 bases between the germline ends. The CDR3 loop spans 13 amino acids. This CDR3 is CASSLGPGNGYTF. For the CDR3, the DNA is TGTGCCAGCAGCTTAGGTCCAGGGAATGGCTACACCTTC. The full variable domain, rest sourced from reference TRBV7-9 and TRBJ1-2, is DTGVSQNPRHKITKRGQNVTFRCDPISEHNRLYWYRQTLGQGPEFLTYFQNEAQLEKSRLLSDRFSAERPKGSFSTLEIQRTEQGDSAMYLCASSLGPGNGYTFGSGTRLTVV.

The chain combines TRBV2 with TRBJ2-2, with 12 bases fitting TRBD2. CDR1 and CDR2 from the germline V gene are SNHLY and FYNNEI. V was pared by 2 bases and J by 7 bases, with 2 bases of the junction left unmatched. The CDR3 totals 15 residues. The CDR3 DNA reads as TGTGCCAGCAGTGAACGGACTAGCGGGGTCGGGGAGCTGTTTTTT. It is translated as CASSERTSGVGELFF.

The rearrangement uses TRBV2 and TRBJ1-2, with D uncertain. The CDR3 is 13 amino acids. Germline V lookup: CDR1 SNHLY, CDR2 FYNNEI. The ends were cut back, 4 bases at V and 2 bases at J, with 8 bases in the middle. This chain's CDR3 is CASSAQTNYGYTF. Here the CDR3 DNA reads TGTGCCAGCAGTGCACAGACCAACTATGGCTACACCTTC.

This clonotype turned up a few times. The junction shows a germline mismatch at one end, possibly a read error. The V and J genes are TRBV6-1 and TRBJ1-2, with D tentatively TRBD1 (6 bases). Germline V lookup: CDR1 MNHNS, CDR2 SASEGT. The CDR3 has 14 amino acids. The CDR3 loop is CANSEGQRASGYTF. DNA for the CDR3: TGTGCCAACAGTGAAGGACAGCGCGCTTCTGGCTACACCTTC.

The table lists this clonotype with a few counts. The rearrangement joins TRBV2 to TRBJ1-6; 9 positions match TRBD1. Germline trimming cut 6 bases from V and 8 bases from J; bases unmatched to any gene: 8. Germline CDR1 reads SNHLY; CDR2 reads FYNNEI. The CDR3 extends over 15 amino acids. The CDR3 sequence: CASSPGTGSYSPLHF. The CDR3 nucleotides are TGTGCCAGCAGCCCCGGGACAGGGTCTTATTCACCCCTCCACTTT.

Notes on this clonotype: Being one base from a much bigger clone, this may be a read error. No conserved phenylalanine or tryptophan is present at the end of the CDR3, so a read error is the likely explanation. The chain carries TRBV7-8 and TRBJ1-5; D is uncertain. The V gene lost 1 base and the J gene lost 7 bases, with 14 bases spanning the gap. CDR1 and CDR2 from the germline V gene are SGHVS and FQNEAQ. The CDR3 is made up of 15 amino acids. The CDR3 region is CASSLEFGSRQPQHS. The CDR3 bases are TGTGCCAGCAGCTTAGAGTTCGGCAGCCGGCAGCCCCAGCATTCT.